This T cell receptor (beta chain) is from a study of blood T cells in healthy people across ages. Findings and caveats of the study: It was not possible, with unsorted PBMCs, to conclusively compare naive and antigen-experienced cells. In long-lived donors, naive CD4+ cell counts and diversity exceeded those of aged donors.

No fewer than 6 micrograms of total RNA were isolated from every sample. J was trimmed by 7 bases and V by 8 bases; bases with no gene match: 12. The CDR3 sequence is 13 residues long. The V gene's germline CDR1 is SQVTM and CDR2 ANQGSEA. A second roughly 7 to 12 cycle PCR used barcoded and J-beta primers. MiXCR was run by TCRdb on the 5' RACE reads, yielding one entry per CDR3 protein. This repertoire shows fewer than 2 million distinct CDR3 sequences, approximately 40% found once; its top ten account for about 23%. Of note for this clonotype: Its antigen remains unidentified.

The specimen was blood. The chain joins TRBV29-1 to TRBJ1-1; TRBD1 matches 8 bases. The clonotype was recovered from a human donor in good health. The CDR3 region has the DNA TGCAGCACGACCCCAGGGGGCGGGGGTGAAGCTTTCTTT. Residues: CSTTPGGGGEAFF.